The 3 T cell receptor beta chains below were found in one sample sequenced in a study of cytomegalovirus exposure and HLA in healthy donors (dated by TCRdb to 2017 to 2019). Library generation was performed with the immunoSEQ multiplex PCR assay. For the multiplex PCR, a mixture combining 60 forward primers for TCR Vbeta segments and 13 reverse primers for TCR Jbeta segments was used. Not all clones reach the TCRdb copy of this immuneACCESS table, which keeps in-frame sequences only. Checked studies attribute under half of the gap to unresolved V genes and leave the rest unexplained. The sample contains 150,000 or so clones, just under 75% of them found a single time. The ten largest account for 1.6% of the sample. Sequencing input: PBMCs. These receptors were obtained from a woman under 30 in good health and CMV-seronegative.

The CDR3 DNA reads as TGTGCCAGCAGGCCCGGGACTAGCGGGAGGGGCCGCTCCTACGAGCAGTACGTC. As protein: CASRPGTSGRGRSYEQYV. V and J are TRBV7-9 and TRBJ2-7, with 16 bases identical to TRBD2. Germline assignment: CDR1 SEHNR and CDR2 FQNEAQ (reference sequence). The CDR3 contains 18 residues. Trimming cost V 6 bases and J 0 bases; bases outside gene matches: 8.

The chain links TRBV6-5 to TRBJ1-1; no clear D gene. CDR3 length: 15 residues. From germline, CDR1 is MNHEY and CDR2 SVGAGI. V gave up 3 bases and J gave up 5 bases, with 16 bases separating them. The CDR3 is CASSYAAARRTEAFF. CDR3 nucleotide sequence: TGTGCCAGCAGTTATGCGGCAGCCCGACGAACTGAAGCTTTCTTT.

The chain employs TRBV28 and TRBJ1-2; TRBD1 might be the D (5 bases). The V end lost 2 bases, the J end lost 7 bases, and 14 bases lay between the germline ends. Germline CDR1 MDHEN, CDR2 SYDVKM. CDR3 length equals 14 residues. The CDR3 loop is CASSLLPSGGGYTF. Written as DNA, the CDR3 is TGTGCCAGCAGTTTACTCCCCAGCGGGGGTGGCTACACCTTC.